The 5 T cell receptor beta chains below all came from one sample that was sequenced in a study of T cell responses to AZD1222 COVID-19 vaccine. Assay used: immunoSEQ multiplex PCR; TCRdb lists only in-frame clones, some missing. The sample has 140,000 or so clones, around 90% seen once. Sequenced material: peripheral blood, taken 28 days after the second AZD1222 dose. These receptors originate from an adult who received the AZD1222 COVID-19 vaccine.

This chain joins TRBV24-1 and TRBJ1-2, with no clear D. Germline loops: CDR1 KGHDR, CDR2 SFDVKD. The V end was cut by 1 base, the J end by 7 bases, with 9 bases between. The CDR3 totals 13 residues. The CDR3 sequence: CATSDLRGSGYTF. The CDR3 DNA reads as TGTGCCACCAGTGATTTACGGGGTAGTGGCTACACCTTC.

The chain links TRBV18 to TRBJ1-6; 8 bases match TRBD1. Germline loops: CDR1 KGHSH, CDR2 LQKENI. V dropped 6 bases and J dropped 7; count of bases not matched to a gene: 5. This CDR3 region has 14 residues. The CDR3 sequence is CASSLGQENSPLHF. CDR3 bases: TGTGCCAGCTCCCTGGGACAGGAAAATTCACCCCTCCACTTT. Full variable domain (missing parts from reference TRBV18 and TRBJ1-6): NAGVMQNPRHLVRRRGQEARLRCSPMKGHSHVYWYRQLPEEGLKFMVYLQKENIIDESGMPKERFSAEFPKEGPSILRIQQVVRGDSAAYFCASSLGQENSPLHFGNGTRLTVT.

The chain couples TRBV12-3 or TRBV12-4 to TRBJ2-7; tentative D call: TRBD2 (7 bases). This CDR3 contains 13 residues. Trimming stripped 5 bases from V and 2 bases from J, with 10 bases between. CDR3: CASSRGDTYEQYF. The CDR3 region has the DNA TGTGCCAGCAGTCGGGGGGACACCTACGAGCAGTACTTC.

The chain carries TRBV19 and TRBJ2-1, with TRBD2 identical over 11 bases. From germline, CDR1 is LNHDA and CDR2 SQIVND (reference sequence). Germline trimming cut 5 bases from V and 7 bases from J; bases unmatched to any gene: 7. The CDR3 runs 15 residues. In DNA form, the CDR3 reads TGTGCCAGTAGTTCACTAGCGGGAGTGAGAAATGAGCAGTTCTTC. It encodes CASSSLAGVRNEQFF.

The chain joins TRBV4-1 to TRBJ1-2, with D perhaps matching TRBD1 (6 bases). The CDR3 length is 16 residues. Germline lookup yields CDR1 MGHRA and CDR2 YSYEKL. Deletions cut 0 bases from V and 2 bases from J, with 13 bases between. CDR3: CASSQEDSKYNYGYTF. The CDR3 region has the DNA TGCGCCAGCAGCCAAGAGGACAGTAAGTACAACTATGGCTACACCTTC.